The rows below give T cell receptor beta chains drawn from one sample of a study of regulatory T cells in long-lasting Graves disease. TCRdb re-called the multiplex PCR reads through MiXCR, storing one row per CDR3 protein. The table lists around 360,000 distinct CDR3 sequences, roughly 16% of them singletons, with about 19% in the top ten. Separately, the same data were catalogued under a study of T cells in Graves' hyperthyroidism and ophthalmopathy.

This sample comprised peripheral blood mononuclear cells (PBMCs), obtained at new diagnosis, from a patient treated with antithyroid drugs. The receptors stem from a woman younger than 35 with Graves disease. CDR3s include the opening cysteine and the closing phenylalanine or tryptophan. Fields, in order: D gene, clone size, J gene, V gene, CDR3 protein, CDR3 DNA. The D gene is left open where the match is weak. Size values are once, few and many counts, or a class for expanded clones, and some rows have none.

D: TRBD1; size: .; J: TRBJ1-1; V: TRBV14; CDR3: CASSQDRGDRAWNTEAFF; DNA: TGTGCCAGCAGCCAAGACCGGGGGGACAGGGCATGGAACACTGAAGCTTTCTTT
D: .; size: few; J: TRBJ1-4; V: TRBV11-2; CDR3: CASGVARVANEKLFF; DNA: TGTGCCAGCGGCGTCGCTCGGGTAGCTAATGAAAAACTGTTTTTT
D: .; size: many; J: TRBJ1-2; V: TRBV3-1; CDR3: CASSLRTYYGYTF; DNA: TGTGCCAGCAGTCTTCGTACCTACTATGGCTACACCTTC
D: TRBD2; size: many; J: TRBJ2-1; V: TRBV28; CDR3: CASSSMGLAGSEYNEQFF; DNA: TGTGCCAGCAGTTCGATGGGACTAGCGGGATCAGAATACAATGAGCAGTTCTTC
D: TRBD1; size: many; J: TRBJ2-1; V: TRBV5-1; CDR3: CASSSTGTGQNEQFF; DNA: TGCGCCAGCAGCTCTACCGGGACAGGCCAAAATGAGCAGTTCTTC
D: .; size: few; J: TRBJ1-5; V: TRBV7-2; CDR3: CASSLGTPYSNQPQHF; DNA: TGTGCCAGCAGCTTAGGGACACCGTATAGCAATCAGCCCCAGCATTTT
D: .; size: many; J: TRBJ2-2; V: TRBV7-9; CDR3: CASRRVLQGHTGELFF; DNA: TGTGCCAGCAGGAGGGTCTTACAGGGACACACCGGGGAGCTGTTTTTT
D: .; size: .; J: TRBJ2-5; V: TRBV20-1; CDR3: CSANRLSDETQYF; DNA: TGCAGTGCTAATAGGTTATCCGATGAGACCCAGTACTTC
D: .; size: many; J: TRBJ1-1; V: TRBV6-1; CDR3: CASSEVRNTEAFF; DNA: TGTGCCAGCTCCGAGGTGCGGAACACTGAAGCTTTCTTT
D: .; size: .; J: TRBJ1-2; V: TRBV27; CDR3: CASSSLPGALTF; DNA: TGTGCCAGCAGTAGTCTGCCGGGGGCGCTTACCTTC
D: .; size: few; J: TRBJ1-4; V: TRBV9; CDR3: CASSRNEEKLFF; DNA: TGTGCCAGCAGCCGAAACGAGGAAAAACTGTTTTTT
D: .; size: .; J: TRBJ2-1; V: TRBV12-3/TRBV12-4; CDR3: CASRPDSRSYNEQFF; DNA: TGTGCCAGCAGACCTGATTCCCGCTCCTACAATGAGCAGTTCTTC
D: TRBD1; size: .; J: TRBJ2-1; V: TRBV19; CDR3: CASTPEGGWEQFF; DNA: TGTGCCAGTACCCCGGAAGGGGGCTGGGAGCAGTTCTTC
D: TRBD2; size: many; J: TRBJ2-5; V: TRBV7-8; CDR3: CASSVSGGAVGETQYF; DNA: TGTGCCAGCAGCGTTAGCGGGGGGGCCGTCGGAGAGACCCAGTACTTC
D: .; size: many; J: TRBJ1-5; V: TRBV6-1; CDR3: CASREQQNTNQPQHF; DNA: TGTGCCAGCAGGGAACAGCAGAATACAAATCAGCCCCAGCATTTT
D: .; size: .; J: TRBJ1-5; V: TRBV29-1; CDR3: CSALFVGNQPQHF; DNA: TGCAGCGCCCTCTTTGTAGGCAATCAGCCCCAGCATTTT
D: .; size: .; J: TRBJ1-4; V: TRBV27; CDR3: CASGIQGVGEKLFF; DNA: TGTGCCAGCGGAATACAGGGTGTGGGAGAAAAACTGTTTTTT
D: .; size: many; J: TRBJ2-7; V: TRBV6-1; CDR3: CASSPSRDGYEQYF; DNA: TGTGCCAGCAGTCCATCCCGGGACGGCTACGAGCAGTACTTC
D: .; size: .; J: TRBJ2-5; V: TRBV12-3/TRBV12-4; CDR3: CASSLDRAYQETQYF; DNA: TGTGCCAGCAGTTTAGACAGGGCCTACCAAGAGACCCAGTACTTC
D: TRBD2; size: many; J: TRBJ2-7; V: TRBV6-5; CDR3: CASSYPGTSGVYEQYF; DNA: TGTGCCAGCAGTTACCCCGGGACTAGCGGGGTCTACGAGCAGTACTTC
D: .; size: many; J: TRBJ2-7; V: TRBV28; CDR3: CASTLSRDPTFEQYF; DNA: TGTGCCAGCACATTATCCCGGGACCCTACTTTCGAGCAGTACTTC
D: TRBD2; size: .; J: TRBJ2-3; V: TRBV4-1; CDR3: CASSRGGLAGGTDTQYF; DNA: TGCGCCAGCAGCCGCGGGGGACTAGCGGGGGGGACAGATACGCAGTATTTT
D: TRBD2; size: .; J: TRBJ2-2; V: TRBV27; CDR3: CASSPLREGYNTGELFF; DNA: TGTGCCAGCAGTCCTCTGAGGGAGGGATATAACACCGGGGAGCTGTTTTTT